This T cell receptor (beta chain) was sequenced for a study of spatial heterogeneity in lung cancer. Study-level background: Compared with alpha-chain sequences, beta-chain sequences were consistently detected in greater numbers. Raw reads showed each unique TCR and UMI combination turning up more than ten times on average.

This clonotype has only a few counts. Its antigen remains unknown. Every cDNA TCR molecule received its own unique molecular identifier. TCRdb reprocessed the 5' RACE reads via MiXCR and lists one record per CDR3 protein. The sample includes 45,000 or so distinct CDR3 sequences, approximately 7.6% of them seen just once. CDR1 is LGHNA, CDR2 YSLEER, per germline. V shed 0 bases and J 0 bases; nucleotides not matched to a gene: 10. The length of the CDR3 is 20 residues. Stated time point: sample taken at primary tumor resection. From tumor, nontumor lung or frozen PBMC, whole RNA was taken unsorted for sequencing. Study results and caveats: Compared with follow-up, resection was when ubiquitous expanded tumor TCRs appeared in blood more.

The chain is built from TRBV4-3 and TRBJ2-6, with TRBD1 matching over 8 bases. This specimen consisted of PBMCs, obtained at surgery. The source is a female donor with early-stage non-small cell lung cancer. CDR3: CASSQDPGDRSVSGANVLTF. The CDR3 DNA sequence: TGCGCCAGCAGCCAAGACCCCGGGGACAGGTCGGTCTCTGGGGCCAACGTCCTGACTTTC.